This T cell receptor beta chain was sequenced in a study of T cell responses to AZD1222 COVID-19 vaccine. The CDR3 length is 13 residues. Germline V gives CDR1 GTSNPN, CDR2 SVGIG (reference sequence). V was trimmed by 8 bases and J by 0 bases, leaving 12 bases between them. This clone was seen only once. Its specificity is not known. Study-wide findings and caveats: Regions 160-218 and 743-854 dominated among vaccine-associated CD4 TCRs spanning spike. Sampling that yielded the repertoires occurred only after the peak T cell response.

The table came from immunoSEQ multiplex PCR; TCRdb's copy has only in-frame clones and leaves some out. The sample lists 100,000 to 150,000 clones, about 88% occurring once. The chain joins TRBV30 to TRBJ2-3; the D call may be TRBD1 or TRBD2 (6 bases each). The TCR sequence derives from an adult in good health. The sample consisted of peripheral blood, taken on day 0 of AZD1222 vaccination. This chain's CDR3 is CAGGTTSTDTQYF. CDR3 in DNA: TGTGCCGGGGGGACAACTAGCACAGATACGCAGTATTTT.